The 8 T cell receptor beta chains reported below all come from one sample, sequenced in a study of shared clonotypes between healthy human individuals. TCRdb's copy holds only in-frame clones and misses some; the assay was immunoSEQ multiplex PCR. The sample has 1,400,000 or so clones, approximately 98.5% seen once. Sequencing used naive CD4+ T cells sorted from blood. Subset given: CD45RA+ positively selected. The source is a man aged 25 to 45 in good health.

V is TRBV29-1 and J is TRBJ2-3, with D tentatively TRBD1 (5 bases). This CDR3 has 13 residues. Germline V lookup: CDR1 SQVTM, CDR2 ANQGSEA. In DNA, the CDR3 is TGCAGTCACTCAGGGTTCCCCACAGATACGCAGTATTTT. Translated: CSHSGFPTDTQYF.

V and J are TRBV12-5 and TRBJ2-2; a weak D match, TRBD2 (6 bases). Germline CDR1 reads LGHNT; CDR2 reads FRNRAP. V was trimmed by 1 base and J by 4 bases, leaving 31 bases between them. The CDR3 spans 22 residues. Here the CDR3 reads CASGLARGDPLLAFEGTGELFF. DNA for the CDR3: TGTGCTAGTGGTTTGGCTCGAGGGGACCCGTTACTAGCATTTGAGGGCACCGGGGAGCTGTTTTTT. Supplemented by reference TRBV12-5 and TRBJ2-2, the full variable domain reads DARVTQTPRHKVTEMGQEVTMRCQPILGHNTVFWYRQTMMQGLELLAYFRNRAPLDDSGMPKDRFSAEMPDATLATLKIQPSEPRDSAVYFCASGLARGDPLLAFEGTGELFFGEGSRLTVL.

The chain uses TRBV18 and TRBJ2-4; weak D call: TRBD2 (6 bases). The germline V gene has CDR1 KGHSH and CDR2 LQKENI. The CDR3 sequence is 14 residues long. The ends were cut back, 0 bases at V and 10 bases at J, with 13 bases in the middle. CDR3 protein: CASSPPRESEIQYF. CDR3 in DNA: TGTGCCAGCTCACCACCCCGGGAGTCCGAAATTCAGTACTTC.

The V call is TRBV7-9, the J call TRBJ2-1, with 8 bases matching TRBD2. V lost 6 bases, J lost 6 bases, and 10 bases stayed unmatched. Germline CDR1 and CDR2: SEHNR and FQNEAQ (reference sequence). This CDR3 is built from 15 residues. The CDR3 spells CASRKPGLGSNEQFF. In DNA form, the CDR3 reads TGTGCCAGCAGAAAACCGGGACTAGGGAGCAATGAGCAGTTCTTC.

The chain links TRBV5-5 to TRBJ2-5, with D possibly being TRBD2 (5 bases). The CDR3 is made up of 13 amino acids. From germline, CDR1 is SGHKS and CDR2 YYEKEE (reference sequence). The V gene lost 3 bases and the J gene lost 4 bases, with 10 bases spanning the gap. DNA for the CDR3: TGTGCCAGCAGCTCTACTAGAGGAGAGACCCAGTACTTC. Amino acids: CASSSTRGETQYF.

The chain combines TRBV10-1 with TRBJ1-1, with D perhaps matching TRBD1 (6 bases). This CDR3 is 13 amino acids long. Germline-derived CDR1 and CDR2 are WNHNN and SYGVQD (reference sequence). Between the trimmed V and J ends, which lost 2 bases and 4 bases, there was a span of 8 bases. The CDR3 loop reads CASSEIGGTEAFF. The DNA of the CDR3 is TGCGCCAGCAGTGAGATAGGGGGCACTGAAGCTTTCTTT.

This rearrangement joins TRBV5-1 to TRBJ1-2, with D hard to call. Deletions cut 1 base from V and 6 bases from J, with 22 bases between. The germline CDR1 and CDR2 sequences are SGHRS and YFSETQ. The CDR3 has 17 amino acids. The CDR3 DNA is TGCGCCAGCAGCTTGAATTCTTTGCGGGGTGACTTGGATGGCTACACCTTC. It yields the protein CASSLNSLRGDLDGYTF.

The CDR3 protein is CAWSVPGGGLEQFF. CDR3 nucleotides: TGTGCCTGGAGTGTGCCGGGAGGGGGGCTCGAGCAGTTCTTC. The chain uses TRBV30 and TRBJ2-1; 8 bases line up with TRBD2. Germline loops: CDR1 GTSNPN, CDR2 SVGIG (reference sequence). This CDR3 is built from 14 residues. J lost 10 bases, V lost 0 bases, and 8 bases had no gene match.